Each of the 26 T cell receptor beta chains below was sequenced from the same sample in a study of cytomegalovirus exposure and HLA in healthy donors. PCR involved 60 Vbeta and 13 Jbeta primers. Profiling relied on immunoSEQ multiplex PCR, and the TCRdb table lists in-frame clones only, not all of them. Here the sample spans tens of thousands of clones, around 75% being singletons. The sequenced sample consisted of PBMCs. The receptors were gathered from a woman younger than 45 in good health and CMV-seropositive.

The chain carries TRBV19 and TRBJ2-6, with 7 bases matching TRBD1. Germline lookup yields CDR1 LNHDA and CDR2 SQIVND (reference sequence). Unmatched junction bases numbered 5, after V lost 5 bases and J lost 4 bases. This CDR3 is 15 amino acids long. In DNA, the CDR3 is TGTGCCAGTAGTCCGACAGGGACCGGGGCCAACGTCCTGACTTTC. As protein: CASSPTGTGANVLTF.

The chain uses TRBV5-6 and TRBJ2-2; 7 bases fit TRBD2. The CDR3 is made up of 16 amino acids. Trimming took 3 bases from V and 8 from J; bases not matched to a gene: 13. In germline, CDR1 is SGHDT, CDR2 YYEEEE. The CDR3 sequence is CASSSFERGASGELFF. In DNA form, the CDR3 reads TGTGCCAGCAGCTCTTTCGAGCGGGGAGCGTCTGGGGAGCTGTTTTTT.

The V and J genes are TRBV30 and TRBJ1-1, with 7 bases fitting TRBD1. The CDR3 runs to 12 residues. The V gene's germline CDR1 is GTSNPN and CDR2 SVGIG (reference sequence). The J segment lost 7 bases and the V segment lost 4 bases, leaving 6 bases of the junction unmatched. The DNA for the CDR3 is TGTGCCTGGAATAAAGGGGGCGGTGAAGCTTTCTTT. As protein: CAWNKGGGEAFF.

V usage is TRBV5-6 and J usage is TRBJ2-2, with TRBD2 matching 11 bases. Germline V gene data show CDR1 as SGHDT and CDR2 as YYEEEE. V lost 4 bases, J lost 6 bases, and 8 bases stayed unmatched. The CDR3 totals 16 residues. CDR3 in DNA: TGTGCCAGCAGCCCTATAGTAGCGGGAGGGCCCGGGGAGCTGTTTTTT. It codes for CASSPIVAGGPGELFF. Full variable domain (remainder filled in from reference TRBV5-6 and TRBJ2-2): DAGVTQSPTHLIKTRGQQVTLRCSPKSGHDTVSWYQQALGQGPQFIFQYYEEEERQRGNFPDRFSGHQFPNYSSELNVNALLLGDSALYLCASSPIVAGGPGELFFGEGSRLTVL.

The chain recombines TRBV29-1 with TRBJ2-3; weak D call: TRBD1 (6 bases). Trimming pared 5 bases from V and 2 bases from J, leaving 14 bases between. Germline CDR1 and CDR2: SQVTM and ANQGSEA. CDR3 length equals 14 residues. CDR3 sequence (DNA): TGCAGCGTTCCCGGACAGCTCCTCACAGATACGCAGTATTTT. Translating gives CSVPGQLLTDTQYF.

The rearrangement uses TRBV15 and TRBJ2-7; 9 bases line up with TRBD2. The CDR3 is made up of 15 amino acids. The V segment lost 1 base and the J segment 1 base; nucleotides outside the gene matches: 2. Germline assignment: CDR1 LNHNV and CDR2 YYDKDF (reference sequence). This CDR3 is CATSRALAGSYEQYF. The CDR3 bases are TGTGCCACCAGCAGAGCGCTAGCGGGATCCTACGAGCAGTACTTC.

This clone was seen a single time. CDR3 protein: CASSLLTGDNQPQHF. The CDR3 DNA sequence: TGTGCCAGCAGTTTACTGACAGGCGACAATCAGCCCCAGCATTTT. The chain links TRBV7-8 to TRBJ1-5, with D possibly matching TRBD1 (6 bases). Trimming cost V 6 bases and J 3 bases, with 15 bases left between them. The CDR3 loop spans 15 amino acids. Germline values: CDR1 SGHVS, CDR2 FQNEAQ. The entire variable domain, with the rest obtained from reference TRBV7-8 and TRBJ1-5, is as follows: GAGVSQSPRYKVAKRGQDVALRCDPISGHVSLFWYQQALGQGPEFLTYFQNEAQLDKSGLPSDRFFAERPEGSVSTLKIQRTQQEDSAVYLCASSLLTGDNQPQHFGDGTRLSIL.

This clone has only one observation. This sequence joins TRBV11-2 and TRBJ2-1, with 7 bases fitting TRBD1. The trim removed 5 bases at V and 4 bases at J, leaving 5 bases unmatched. The CDR3 has 14 residues. Germline V gene data show CDR1 as SGHAT and CDR2 as FQNNGV. CDR3 in amino acids: CASSPMGQYNEQFF. Written as DNA, the CDR3 is TGTGCCAGCAGCCCGATGGGACAGTACAATGAGCAGTTCTTC.

CDR3 bases: TGTGCCAGTAATGGGGACAGATACAATGAGCAGTTCTTC. Its protein product is CASNGDRYNEQFF. The gene calls are TRBV19 and TRBJ2-1, with 7 positions matching TRBD1. Losses at the gene ends were 7 bases for V and 4 bases for J; bases not matched to a gene: 4. CDR3 length equals 13 residues. CDR1 and CDR2 from the germline V gene are LNHDA and SQIVND (reference sequence). Complete variable domain (other parts from reference TRBV19 and TRBJ2-1): DGGITQSPKYLFRKEGQNVTLSCEQNLNHDAMYWYRQDPGQGLRLIYYSQIVNDFQKGDIAEGYSVSREKKESFPLTVTSAQKNPTAFYLCASNGDRYNEQFFGPGTRLTVL.

A single count supports this clone. CDR3 loop: CASSVGDSRDEKLFF. CDR3 in DNA: TGTGCCAGCAGCGTGGGGGACAGCCGGGATGAAAAACTGTTTTTT. V usage is TRBV9 and J usage is TRBJ1-4; 7 nucleotides agree with TRBD1. V trimming: 2 bases; J trimming: 6 bases; junction bases outside the gene matches: 7. The CDR3 length is 15 residues. Per germline, CDR1 SGDLS and CDR2 YYNGEE.

The chain links TRBV2 to TRBJ2-5; weak D call: TRBD1 (6 bases). CDR1 and CDR2 from the germline V gene are SNHLY and FYNNEI. CDR3 length equals 13 residues. V gave up 6 bases and J gave up 0 bases, with 8 bases separating them. This CDR3 reads CASRQGYQETQYF. In DNA, the CDR3 is TGTGCCAGCAGACAGGGATACCAAGAGACCCAGTACTTC. Filled out from reference TRBV2 and TRBJ2-5, the complete variable domain reads EPEVTQTPSHQVTQMGQEVILRCVPISNHLYFYWYRQILGQKVEFLVSFYNNEISEKSEIFDDQFSVERPDGSNFTLKIRSTKLEDSAMYFCASRQGYQETQYFGPGTRLLVL.

The rearrangement joins TRBV5-3 to TRBJ1-5; D ambiguous. TRBV5-3 is assigned to the ORF class and has an uncertain function. The germline V and J ends were trimmed by 4 bases and 8 bases, with 10 bases remaining between them. The CDR3 is 12 amino acids. The CDR3 is CARSTMGEPQHF. CDR3 nucleotides: TGTGCCAGAAGCACCATGGGCGAGCCCCAGCATTTT.

This clone was detected only a few times. The chain joins TRBV5-5 to TRBJ2-3; possible D gene TRBD1, 6 bases. CDR3 size: 15 residues. The germline V gene encodes CDR1 SGHKS and CDR2 YYEKEE (reference sequence). V lost 4 bases and J 5 bases, leaving 17 bases between the germline ends. The CDR3 DNA reads as TGTGCCAGCAGCCCGGGACACGTTGGAGGAGATACGCAGTATTTT. As protein: CASSPGHVGGDTQYF.

The V and J genes are TRBV14 and TRBJ1-5, with D perhaps matching TRBD1 (5 bases). Germline V gene sequence: CDR1 SGHDN, CDR2 FVKESK. The CDR3 totals 17 residues. Deletions cut 8 bases from V and 0 bases from J, with 20 bases between. The DNA of the CDR3 is TGTGCCAGCCCAGGGTGTTCGTGGGCTTATAGCAATCAGCCCCAGCATTTT. Translated: CASPGCSWAYSNQPQHF.

The rearrangement links TRBV7-3 to TRBJ2-7; D possibly corresponds to TRBD1 (5 bases). The CDR3 covers 16 residues. Looked up from germline, CDR1 is SGHTA and CDR2 is FQGTGA. Trimming removed 1 base at V and 6 bases at J, with 19 bases between. The CDR3 DNA reads TGTGCCAGCAGCTTAAGACCCCTCAGGGCCCTAGGCGAGCAGTACTTC. Translating gives CASSLRPLRALGEQYF.

The chain combines TRBV6-5 with TRBJ2-1; 7 bases are a match to TRBD1. V shed 0 bases and J 3 bases; nucleotides not matched to a gene: 2. The CDR3 spans 15 residues. Germline lookup yields CDR1 MNHEY and CDR2 SVGAGI. The CDR3 nucleotides read TGTGCCAGCAGTTACTCCAGGGGGATCTACAATGAGCAGTTCTTC. This gives the protein CASSYSRGIYNEQFF.

V usage is TRBV5-1 and J usage is TRBJ1-1; TRBD1 aligns across 9 bases. Per the germline V gene, CDR1 is SGHRS and CDR2 is YFSETQ. J gave up 1 base and V 3 bases, and 1 base lay outside the gene matches. The CDR3 is made up of 14 amino acids. CDR3 nucleotide sequence: TGCGCCAGCAGCTCGGGACAGGGGAACACTGAAGCTTTCTTT. Residues: CASSSGQGNTEAFF.

The V gene is TRBV7-2, the J gene TRBJ1-5; tentative D call: TRBD1 (6 bases). Germline CDR1 is SGHTA and CDR2 is FQGNSA. The V end lost 5 bases, the J end lost 3 bases, and 8 bases lay between the germline ends. The CDR3 covers 13 residues. CDR3 sequence reads: CASSRTVNQPQHF. CDR3 bases: TGTGCCAGCAGCCGGACAGTCAATCAGCCCCAGCATTTT.

The chain combines TRBV15 with TRBJ2-7; weak D call: TRBD2 (6 bases). The ends were cut back, 1 base at V and 9 bases at J, with 13 bases in the middle. The V gene's germline CDR1 is LNHNV and CDR2 YYDKDF (reference sequence). The CDR3 totals 13 residues. The CDR3 DNA sequence: TGTGCCACCAGCAGAGGAGGTCCCGGGGGGCAGTACTTC. This encodes CATSRGGPGGQYF.

The rearrangement links TRBV4-3 to TRBJ1-2, with D tentatively TRBD1 (6 bases). This CDR3 has 14 amino acids. The V gene's germline CDR1 is LGHNA and CDR2 YSLEER. V lost 0 bases and J 3 bases, leaving 8 bases between the germline ends. The CDR3 DNA sequence: TGCGCCAGCAGCCAAGATCAGGGGTACTATGGCTACACCTTC. Translated: CASSQDQGYYGYTF.

This clone was recorded a few times. The chain links TRBV4-3 to TRBJ1-4; D unclear. With 1 base removed from V and 10 bases from J, the gap between germline ends came to 13 bases. The CDR3 is 14 amino acids. Germline assignment: CDR1 LGHNA and CDR2 YSLEER. CDR3 coding DNA: TGCGCCAGCAGCCAAGGCCGGGATCCGAGAAAACTGTTTTTT. Translating gives CASSQGRDPRKLFF.

Concerning this clone: An end of the junction does not agree with germline; a read error may underlie this. The chain recombines TRBV7-9 with TRBJ1-5; weak D call: TRBD1 (5 bases). CDR3 size: 18 residues. Germline CDR1 SEHNR, CDR2 FQNEAQ (reference sequence). CDR3 region: CSSSLDLGGGLSNQPQHF. CDR3 nucleotides: TGTTCCAGCAGCTTAGATTTAGGCGGGGGTCTTAGCAATCAGCCCCAGCATTTT.

This chain links TRBV7-9 with TRBJ2-7; D gene uncertain. Trimming took 5 bases from V and 2 from J, leaving 7 bases between them. Germline values: CDR1 SEHNR, CDR2 FQNEAQ (reference sequence). This CDR3 has 12 amino acids. The DNA of the CDR3 is TGTGCCAGCAGCGCAGGCCCCTACGAGCAGTACTTC. Translation gives CASSAGPYEQYF.

This chain connects TRBV4-2 to TRBJ2-1, with a possible D match to TRBD1 (5 bases). V lost 1 base to trimming and J lost 9 bases, with 7 bases between them. The CDR3 has 12 amino acids. CDR1 is LGHNA and CDR2 is YNFKEQ in the germline V gene. CDR3 nucleotides: TGTGCCAGCAGCCAAGTGGGGCGTGAGCAGTTCTTC. Protein sequence: CASSQVGREQFF.

V is TRBV28 and J is TRBJ2-1; D unclear. In germline, CDR1 is MDHEN, CDR2 SYDVKM. This CDR3 region has 15 residues. Between the trimmed V and J ends, which lost 4 bases and 4 bases, there was a span of 14 bases. The CDR3 sequence: CASSSVHASYNEQFF. The CDR3, as DNA: TGTGCCAGCAGTTCGGTCCACGCATCATACAATGAGCAGTTCTTC. The full variable domain, rest sourced from reference TRBV28 and TRBJ2-1, is DVKVTQSSRYLVKRTGEKVFLECVQDMDHENMFWYRQDPGLGLRLIYFSYDVKMKEKGDIPEGYSVSREKKERFSLILESASTNQTSMYLCASSSVHASYNEQFFGPGTRLTVL.

The rearrangement joins TRBV7-9 to TRBJ1-2; 8 bases are shared with TRBD1. The CDR3 has 14 residues. Germline CDR1 SEHNR, CDR2 FQNEAQ (reference sequence). V gave up 5 bases and J gave up 4 bases; unmatched junction bases: 6. CDR3 sequence: CASSPSTGVYGYTF. CDR3 in DNA: TGTGCCAGCAGCCCTTCGACAGGGGTCTATGGCTACACCTTC.